This T cell receptor (beta chain) was found in a study of regulatory T cells in long-lasting Graves disease. Looking at the study overall: Antithyroid drugs had been given to newly diagnosed Graves' patients for under 3 months. Study-level points and caveats: Fewer public clonotypes were shared by new patients (around 990) than by persistent patients (about 2,700).

This clonotype was recorded at least ten times. As yet, its antigen is unknown. V lost 0 bases, J lost 1 base, and 11 bases lay in between. Germline V gene data show CDR1 as SGHRS and CDR2 as YFSETQ. The length of the CDR3 is 15 residues. Documented time point: newly diagnosed GD, antithyroid drugs for less than 3 months. TCR sequences were obtained from RNA taken from PBMCs. All patients originated from an endocrinology department located in Xi'an, China. Library construction for TCR beta used iRepertoire HTBI primers and Arm-PCR of CDR3 regions. MiXCR was run by TCRdb on the multiplex PCR reads, yielding one entry per CDR3 protein. This sample has 550,000 or so distinct CDR3 sequences, with more than 10% found just once. These records were also assigned to another study, of T cells in Graves' hyperthyroidism and ophthalmopathy. According to that study: Stable disease denoted Graves' hyperthyroidism without ophthalmopathy progression within 18 months.

The chain joins TRBV5-1 to TRBJ2-7; D gene uncertain. The TCR sequence derives from a woman under 40 with Graves disease. Sample: peripheral blood mononuclear cells (PBMCs), taken at new diagnosis, from a patient treated with antithyroid drugs. The CDR3 DNA sequence: TGCGCCAGCAGCTTGGGGGCAGGAGCATCCTACGAGCAGTACTTC. It codes for CASSLGAGASYEQYF. The variable domain in full, with the rest retrieved from reference TRBV5-1 and TRBJ2-7, is KAGVTQTPRYLIKTRGQQVTLSCSPISGHRSVSWYQQTPGQGLQFLFEYFSETQRNKGNFPGRFSGRQFSNSRSEMNVSTLELGDSALYLCASSLGAGASYEQYFGPGTRLTVT.